Given below is one T cell receptor beta chain in context. The antigen this receptor binds is unknown. No base quality values were provided; no much bigger clone lies one nucleotide off. The data originate from a study of blood T cell repertoires in COVID-19 (dated by TCRdb to 2018 to 2021). For context, the study as a whole: Samples from collaborators originated in the United States, Italy and Spain and spanned both the acute and convalescent phases of COVID-19. Deeply sampled blood TCRbeta repertoires from subjects exposed to, actively infected with, or recovered from COVID-19 were included in the dataset. Where available, HLA class I and class II types were taken from metadata supplied by the sample provider and were not determined by assay-based typing. The repertoires were released in a freely available public database intended as a resource for research on the immune response to SARS-CoV-2. Samples came from the ongoing ImmuneRACE study (first 160 participants) plus 1,254 subjects from 6 global collaborators. A de-identified subject ID, COVID-19 status, age in years and sex were almost always included in the sample metadata. The prospective study material was composed of cDNA or gDNA derived from T cells, B-cell-depleted T cells, or PBMCs.

At one collaborating source in Seattle, patients were enrolled during active infection and were followed longitudinally through the course of disease. Each collaborating institution followed its own protocols to collect whole blood in K2EDTA tubes. Collaborator samples were shipped for TCRbeta analysis as frozen whole blood, isolated PBMCs, or DNA extracted from either sample type. The paper's findings and limits, for the study overall: Clinical and demographic metadata were provided uncurated, with the amount varying by source and participant.

TCRbeta CDR3 regions were amplified from genomic DNA using the immunoSEQ Assay, a bias-controlled multiplex PCR. In the paper's pipeline: The number of nucleated cells in each sample was estimated by amplification of reference gene primers within the assay. Sequence reads were collapsed and filtered to measure the absolute abundance of every unique TCRbeta CDR3 rearrangement. For each sample, productive Simpson clonality was calculated by taking the square root of Simpson's diversity index across productive rearrangements. TCRdb took this table from immuneACCESS and kept in-frame rearrangements with V and J called. Such tables lack part of the clones; where checked against another copy, unresolved V genes explain under half of the gap, and the rest is unexplained. That table furnishes V, J and clone size, whereas the DNA furnished D and trimming. Present in this sample are 100,000 to 150,000 clones, about 70% of which were seen just once. Around 6.2% of the sample lies in the top ten.

CDR1 is given as KGHSH and CDR2 as LQKENI, both from the germline V gene. The CDR3 spans 14 residues, from the cysteine through the phenylalanine. Only the CDR3 DNA stays, 42 bases, in frame from base 1. The junction carries 11 bases between V and J, which are trimmed by 5 bases and 3 bases respectively. The sequence was obtained from an older man with COVID-19, enrolled during active disease. The V gene is TRBV18 and the J gene is TRBJ2-1, with an unclear D gene assignment. The sample comprised peripheral blood. The CDR3 region has the sequence CASSTAVIYNEQFF. The DNA sequence follows: TGTGCCAGCTCAACAGCAGTAATCTACAATGAGCAGTTCTTC.